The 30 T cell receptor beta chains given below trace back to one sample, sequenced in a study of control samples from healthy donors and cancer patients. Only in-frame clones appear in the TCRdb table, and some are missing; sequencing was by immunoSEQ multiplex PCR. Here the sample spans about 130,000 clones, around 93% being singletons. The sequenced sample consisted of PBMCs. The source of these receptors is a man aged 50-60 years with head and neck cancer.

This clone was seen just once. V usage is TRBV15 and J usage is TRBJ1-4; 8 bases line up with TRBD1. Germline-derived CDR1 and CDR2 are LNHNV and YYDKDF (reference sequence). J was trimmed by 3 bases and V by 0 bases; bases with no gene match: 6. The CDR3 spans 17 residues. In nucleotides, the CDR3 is TGTGCCACCAGCAGAGATCGGCAGGGGGCTGCTAATGAAAAACTGTTTTTT. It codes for CATSRDRQGAANEKLFF. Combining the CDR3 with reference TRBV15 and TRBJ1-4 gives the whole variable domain DAMVIQNPRYQVTQFGKPVTLSCSQTLNHNVMYWYQQKSSQAPKLLFHYYDKDFNNEADTPDNFQSRRPNTSFCFLDIRSPGLGDTAMYLCATSRDRQGAANEKLFFGSGTQLSVL.

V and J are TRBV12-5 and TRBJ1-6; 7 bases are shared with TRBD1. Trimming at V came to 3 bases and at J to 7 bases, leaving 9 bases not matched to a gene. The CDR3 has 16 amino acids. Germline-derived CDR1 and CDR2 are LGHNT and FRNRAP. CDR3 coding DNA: TGTGCTAGTGGTTTCGTTCTTCAGGGGGACAATTCACCCCTCCACTTT. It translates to CASGFVLQGDNSPLHF.

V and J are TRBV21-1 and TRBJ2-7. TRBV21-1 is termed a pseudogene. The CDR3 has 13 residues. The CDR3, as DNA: TGTGCCAGCAGCAAATTGGGTTCGAAGGAGCAGTACTTC. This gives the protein CASSKLGSKEQYF.

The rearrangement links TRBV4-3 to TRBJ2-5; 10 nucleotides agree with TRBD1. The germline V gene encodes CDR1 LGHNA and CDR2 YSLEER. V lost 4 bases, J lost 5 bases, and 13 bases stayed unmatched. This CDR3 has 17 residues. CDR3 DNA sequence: TGCGCCAGCAGCCCCCAACCCCCGGGACAGGGGAGGGAGACCCAGTACTTC. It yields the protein CASSPQPPGQGRETQYF.

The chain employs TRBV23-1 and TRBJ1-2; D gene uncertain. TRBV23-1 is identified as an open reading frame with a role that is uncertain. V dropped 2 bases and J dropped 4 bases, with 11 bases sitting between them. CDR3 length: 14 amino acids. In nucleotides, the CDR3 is TGCGCCAGCAGTCAAATGCGGATGAGCTATGGCTACACCTTC. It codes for CASSQMRMSYGYTF.

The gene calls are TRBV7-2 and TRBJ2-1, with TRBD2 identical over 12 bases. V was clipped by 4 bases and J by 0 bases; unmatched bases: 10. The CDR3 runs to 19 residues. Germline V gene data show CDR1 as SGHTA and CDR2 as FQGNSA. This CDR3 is CASSSRTSGAFSSYNEQFF. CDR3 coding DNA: TGTGCCAGCAGCTCAAGGACTAGCGGGGCGTTCAGCTCCTACAATGAGCAGTTCTTC.

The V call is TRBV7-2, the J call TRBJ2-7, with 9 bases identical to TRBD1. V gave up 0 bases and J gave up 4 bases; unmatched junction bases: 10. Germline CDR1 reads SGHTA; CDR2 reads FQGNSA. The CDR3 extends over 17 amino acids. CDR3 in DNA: TGTGCCAGCAGCTTAGCTAAGGGACAGGGCATTGTTTACGAGCAGTACTTC. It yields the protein CASSLAKGQGIVYEQYF.

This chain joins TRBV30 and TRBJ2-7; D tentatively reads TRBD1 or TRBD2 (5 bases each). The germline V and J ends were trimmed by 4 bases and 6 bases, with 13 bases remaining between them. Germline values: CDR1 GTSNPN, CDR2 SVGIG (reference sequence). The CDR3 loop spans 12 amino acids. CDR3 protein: CAWTRDLLEQYF. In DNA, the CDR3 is TGTGCCTGGACCCGGGACCTCCTCGAGCAGTACTTC.

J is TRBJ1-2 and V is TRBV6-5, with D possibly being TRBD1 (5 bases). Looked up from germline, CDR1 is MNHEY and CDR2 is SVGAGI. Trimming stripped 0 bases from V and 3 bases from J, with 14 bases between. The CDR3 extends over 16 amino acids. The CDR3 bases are TGTGCCAGCAGTTACTCGACCGGGACGGAGTACTATGGCTACACCTTC. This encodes CASSYSTGTEYYGYTF.

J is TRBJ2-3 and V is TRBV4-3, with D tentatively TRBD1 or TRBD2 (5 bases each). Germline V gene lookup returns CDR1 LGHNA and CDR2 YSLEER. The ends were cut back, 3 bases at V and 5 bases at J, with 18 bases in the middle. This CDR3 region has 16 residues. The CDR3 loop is CASSHLLNGDVDTQYF. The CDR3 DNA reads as TGCGCCAGCAGCCATCTCCTCAATGGGGACGTAGATACGCAGTATTTT.

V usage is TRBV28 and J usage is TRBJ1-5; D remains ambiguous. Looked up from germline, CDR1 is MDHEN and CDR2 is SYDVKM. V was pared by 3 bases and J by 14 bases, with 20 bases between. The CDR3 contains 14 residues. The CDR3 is CASSFGLLGGGEHF. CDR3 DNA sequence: TGTGCCAGCAGTTTCGGGTTATTGGGCGGTGGCGAGCATTTT. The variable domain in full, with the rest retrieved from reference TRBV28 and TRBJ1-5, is DVKVTQSSRYLVKRTGEKVFLECVQDMDHENMFWYRQDPGLGLRLIYFSYDVKMKEKGDIPEGYSVSREKKERFSLILESASTNQTSMYLCASSFGLLGGGEHFGDGTRLSIL.

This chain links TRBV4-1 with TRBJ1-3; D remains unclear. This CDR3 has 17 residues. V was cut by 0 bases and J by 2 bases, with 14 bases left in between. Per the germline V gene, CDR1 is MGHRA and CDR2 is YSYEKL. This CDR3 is CASSQDPAGNPGNTIYF. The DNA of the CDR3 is TGCGCCAGCAGCCAAGATCCCGCCGGGAACCCTGGAAACACCATATATTTT.

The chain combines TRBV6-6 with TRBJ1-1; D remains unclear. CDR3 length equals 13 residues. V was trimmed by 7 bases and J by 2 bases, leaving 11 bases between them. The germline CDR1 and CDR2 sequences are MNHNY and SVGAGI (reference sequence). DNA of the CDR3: TGTGCCAGCACTATCGGGGAAAACACTGAAGCTTTCTTT. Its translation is CASTIGENTEAFF.

As DNA, the CDR3 is TGTGCCAGCAGCCAAGATTTGGGGCAGGTCCGGTCACCCCTCCACTTT. Translating gives CASSQDLGQVRSPLHF. The rearrangement uses TRBV4-2 and TRBJ1-6; possibly TRBD1 for D (5 bases). The CDR3 has 16 amino acids. Per germline, CDR1 LGHNA and CDR2 YNFKEQ. The ends were cut back, 0 bases at V and 10 bases at J, with 16 bases in the middle.

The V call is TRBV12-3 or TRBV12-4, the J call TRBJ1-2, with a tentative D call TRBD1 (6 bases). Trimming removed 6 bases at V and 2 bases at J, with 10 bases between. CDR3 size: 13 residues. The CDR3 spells CASSRDNNYGYTF. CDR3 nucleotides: TGTGCCAGCAGCCGGGACAACAACTATGGCTACACCTTC.

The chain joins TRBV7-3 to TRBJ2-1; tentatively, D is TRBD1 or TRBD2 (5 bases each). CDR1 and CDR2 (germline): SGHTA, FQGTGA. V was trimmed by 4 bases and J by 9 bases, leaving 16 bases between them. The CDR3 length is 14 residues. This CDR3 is CASSSAGARSEQFF. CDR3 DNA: TGTGCCAGCAGCTCCGCCGGGGCTCGGAGTGAGCAGTTCTTC. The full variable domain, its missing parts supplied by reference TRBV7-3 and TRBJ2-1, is GAGVSQTPSNKVTEKGKYVELRCDPISGHTALYWYRQSLGQGPEFLIYFQGTGAADDSGLPNDRFFAVRPEGSVSTLKIQRTERGDSAVYLCASSSAGARSEQFFGPGTRLTVL.

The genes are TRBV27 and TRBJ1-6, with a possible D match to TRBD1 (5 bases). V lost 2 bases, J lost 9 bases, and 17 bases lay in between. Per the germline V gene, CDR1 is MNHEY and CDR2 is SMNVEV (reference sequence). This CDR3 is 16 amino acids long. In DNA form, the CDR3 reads TGTGCCAGCAGTTTAATCTGGGGCTCCCTGGGTTCACCCCTCCACTTT. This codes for CASSLIWGSLGSPLHF.

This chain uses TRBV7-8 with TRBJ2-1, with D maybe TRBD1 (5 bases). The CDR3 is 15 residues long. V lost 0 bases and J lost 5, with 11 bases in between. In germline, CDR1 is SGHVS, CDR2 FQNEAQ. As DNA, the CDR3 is TGTGCCAGCAGCTTAGCGCGTCCAGGGAACAATGAGCAGTTCTTC. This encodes CASSLARPGNNEQFF.

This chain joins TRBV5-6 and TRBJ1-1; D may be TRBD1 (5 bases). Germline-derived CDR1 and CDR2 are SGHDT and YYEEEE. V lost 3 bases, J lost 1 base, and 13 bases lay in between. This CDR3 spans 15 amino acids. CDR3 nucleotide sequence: TGTGCCAGCAGCTCGCGTCGGACATCGAACACTGAAGCTTTCTTT. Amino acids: CASSSRRTSNTEAFF.

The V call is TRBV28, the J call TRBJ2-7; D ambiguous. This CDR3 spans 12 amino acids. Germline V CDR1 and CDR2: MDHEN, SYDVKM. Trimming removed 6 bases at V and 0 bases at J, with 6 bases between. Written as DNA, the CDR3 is TGTGCCAGCAGCCGAGGCTCCTACGAGCAGTACTTC. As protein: CASSRGSYEQYF. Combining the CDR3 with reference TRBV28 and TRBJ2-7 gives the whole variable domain DVKVTQSSRYLVKRTGEKVFLECVQDMDHENMFWYRQDPGLGLRLIYFSYDVKMKEKGDIPEGYSVSREKKERFSLILESASTNQTSMYLCASSRGSYEQYFGPGTRLTVT.

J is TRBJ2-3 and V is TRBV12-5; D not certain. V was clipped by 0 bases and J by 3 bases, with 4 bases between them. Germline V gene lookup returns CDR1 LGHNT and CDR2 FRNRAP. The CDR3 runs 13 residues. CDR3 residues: CASGLVSTDTQYF. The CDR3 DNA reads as TGTGCTAGTGGTTTGGTCTCGACAGATACGCAGTATTTT. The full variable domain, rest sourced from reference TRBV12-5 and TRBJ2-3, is DARVTQTPRHKVTEMGQEVTMRCQPILGHNTVFWYRQTMMQGLELLAYFRNRAPLDDSGMPKDRFSAEMPDATLATLKIQPSEPRDSAVYFCASGLVSTDTQYFGPGTRLTVL.

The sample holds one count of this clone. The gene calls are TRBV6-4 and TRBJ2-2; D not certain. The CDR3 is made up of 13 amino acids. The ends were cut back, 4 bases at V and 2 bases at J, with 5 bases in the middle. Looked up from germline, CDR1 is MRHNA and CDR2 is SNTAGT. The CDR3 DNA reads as TGTGCCAGCAGTGGCGGAAACACCGGGGAGCTGTTTTTT. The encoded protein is CASSGGNTGELFF.

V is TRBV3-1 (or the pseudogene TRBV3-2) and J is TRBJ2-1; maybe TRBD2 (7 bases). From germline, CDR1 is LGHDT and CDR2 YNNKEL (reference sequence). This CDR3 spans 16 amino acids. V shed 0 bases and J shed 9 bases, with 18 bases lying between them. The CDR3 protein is CASSQDRRRGGVEQFF. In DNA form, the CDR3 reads TGTGCCAGCAGCCAAGATCGGAGGAGGGGGGGCGTTGAGCAGTTCTTC.

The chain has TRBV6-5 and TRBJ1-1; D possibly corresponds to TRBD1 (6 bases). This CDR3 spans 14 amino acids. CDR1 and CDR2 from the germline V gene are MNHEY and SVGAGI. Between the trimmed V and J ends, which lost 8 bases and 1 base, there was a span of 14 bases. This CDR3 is CASPFGTQNTEAFF. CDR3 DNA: TGTGCCAGCCCCTTTGGGACACAGAACACTGAAGCTTTCTTT.

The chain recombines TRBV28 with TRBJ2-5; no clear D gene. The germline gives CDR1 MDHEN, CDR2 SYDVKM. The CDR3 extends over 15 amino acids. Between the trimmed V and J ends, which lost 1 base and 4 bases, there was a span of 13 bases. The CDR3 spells CASSLSPSRAETQYF. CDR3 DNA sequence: TGTGCCAGCAGTTTATCGCCCTCACGGGCAGAGACCCAGTACTTC. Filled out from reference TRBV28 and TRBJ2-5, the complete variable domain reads DVKVTQSSRYLVKRTGEKVFLECVQDMDHENMFWYRQDPGLGLRLIYFSYDVKMKEKGDIPEGYSVSREKKERFSLILESASTNQTSMYLCASSLSPSRAETQYFGPGTRLLVL.

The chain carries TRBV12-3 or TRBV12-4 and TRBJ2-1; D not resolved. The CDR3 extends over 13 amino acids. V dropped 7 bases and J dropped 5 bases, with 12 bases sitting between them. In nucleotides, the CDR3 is TGTGCCAGCACTCCATCGCAAGACAATGAGCAGTTCTTC. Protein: CASTPSQDNEQFF.

The CDR3 DNA follows: TGTGCCAGCAGCCGTGACAGGGGACTCACCAACTACGAGCAGTACTTC. This translates into CASSRDRGLTNYEQYF. The V gene is TRBV6-6, the J gene TRBJ2-7; 8 bases are a match to TRBD1. V gave up 6 bases and J gave up 3 bases; unmatched junction bases: 13. The CDR3 is 16 amino acids. Germline CDR1 is MNHNY and CDR2 is SVGAGI (reference sequence).

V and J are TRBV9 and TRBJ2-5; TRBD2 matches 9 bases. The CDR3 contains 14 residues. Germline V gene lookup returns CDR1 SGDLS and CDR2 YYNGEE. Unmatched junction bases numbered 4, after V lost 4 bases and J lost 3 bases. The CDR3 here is CASSRLAEKETQYF. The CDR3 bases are TGTGCCAGCAGCCGACTAGCGGAAAAAGAGACCCAGTACTTC.

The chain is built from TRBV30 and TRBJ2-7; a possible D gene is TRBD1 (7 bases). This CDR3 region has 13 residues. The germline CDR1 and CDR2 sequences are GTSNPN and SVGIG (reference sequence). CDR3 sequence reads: CAHNRGLSYEQYF. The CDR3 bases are TGTGCTCACAACAGGGGACTCTCCTACGAGCAGTACTTC.

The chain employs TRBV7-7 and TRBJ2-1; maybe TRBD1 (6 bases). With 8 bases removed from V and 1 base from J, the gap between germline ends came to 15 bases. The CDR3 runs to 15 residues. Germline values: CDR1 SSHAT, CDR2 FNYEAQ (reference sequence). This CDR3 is CASSTRDTSYNEQFF. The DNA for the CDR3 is TGTGCCAGCTCCACCCGGGACACGTCCTACAATGAGCAGTTCTTC.